These 22 T cell receptor beta chains came from one sample sequenced in a study of T cells in narcolepsy. TCRdb's table, derived via immunoSEQ multiplex PCR, lists solely in-frame clones and lacks some. The data contain some 30,000 clones, approximately 78% of them singletons. Sequencing was done on a sample of CD45RA- memory CD4+ T cells from PBMCs. Source of these receptors: a human donor with narcolepsy.

This clone occurred a few times. The chain is built from TRBV7-9 and TRBJ2-1; 7 nucleotides match TRBD1. After removal of 4 bases from V and 7 bases from J, the junction contained 13 bases not matched to a gene. There are 16 residues in the CDR3. Germline V gene sequence: CDR1 SEHNR, CDR2 FQNEAQ (reference sequence). The CDR3 loop is CASSSQLRTGTNEQFF. The CDR3 DNA is TGTGCCAGCAGCTCACAATTGAGGACAGGCACAAATGAGCAGTTCTTC.

This clone was seen a few times. The genes are TRBV5-1 and TRBJ2-1; no clear D gene. Germline loops: CDR1 SGHRS, CDR2 YFSETQ. Trimming left V 6 bases short and J 0 bases short, with 7 bases between. The CDR3 totals 13 residues. CDR3 DNA sequence: TGCGCCAGCAAATATAGCTCCTACAATGAGCAGTTCTTC. Translation gives CASKYSSYNEQFF.

V is TRBV7-8 and J is TRBJ2-7; TRBD1 matches 9 bases. Germline lookup yields CDR1 SGHVS and CDR2 FQNEAQ. This CDR3 region has 15 residues. The J segment lost 3 bases and the V segment lost 5 bases, leaving 8 bases of the junction unmatched. Here the CDR3 reads CASSQTTGGLYEQYF. The CDR3 DNA is TGTGCCAGCAGCCAAACGACAGGGGGGCTCTACGAGCAGTACTTC.

The rearrangement links TRBV5-1 to TRBJ1-6, with D possibly being TRBD1 (5 bases). V lost 3 bases to trimming and J lost 0 bases, with 22 bases between them. This CDR3 is 20 amino acids long. CDR1 and CDR2 (germline): SGHRS, YFSETQ. Written as DNA, the CDR3 is TGCGCCAGCAGCTCCGGGGGAGTCAGCTTTCCCAGCTCCTATAATTCACCCCTCCACTTT. Protein sequence: CASSSGGVSFPSSYNSPLHF.

This chain joins TRBV6-5 and TRBJ1-1; D ambiguous. CDR1 and CDR2 from the germline V gene are MNHEY and SVGAGI. The CDR3 is 12 residues long. Trimming removed 8 bases at V and 4 bases at J, with 11 bases between. Written as DNA, the CDR3 is TGTGCCAGCGGAAGGGCGACCACTGAAGCTTTCTTT. It yields the protein CASGRATTEAFF.

This clone showed up just once. This chain connects TRBV5-1 to TRBJ1-2; no definite D call. The V gene lost 4 bases and the J gene lost 2 bases, with 15 bases spanning the gap. This CDR3 region has 15 residues. CDR1 is SGHRS, CDR2 YFSETQ, per germline. This CDR3 reads CASSLLGEVNYGYTF. The CDR3 bases are TGCGCCAGCAGCCTCCTCGGGGAGGTGAACTATGGCTACACCTTC.

As DNA, the CDR3 is TGTGCCAGCAGCCCCTCCGGGACAGGGGGGCTTACTAACTATGGCTACACCTTC. Amino acid sequence: CASSPSGTGGLTNYGYTF. V gene TRBV28 combines with J gene TRBJ1-2, with TRBD1 matching over 11 bases. CDR1 and CDR2 from the germline V gene are MDHEN and SYDVKM. The CDR3 length is 18 residues. The junction had 12 bases not matched to a gene; V was cut back by 6 bases and J by 0 bases.

J is TRBJ2-2 and V is TRBV14; D unclear. Germline lookup yields CDR1 SGHDN and CDR2 FVKESK. V was trimmed by 1 base and J by 5 bases, leaving 14 bases between them. The CDR3 length is 16 residues. The CDR3 loop reads CASSQGTALGTGELFF. In nucleotides, the CDR3 is TGTGCCAGCAGCCAAGGGACCGCCCTTGGGACCGGGGAGCTGTTTTTT.

This chain uses TRBV9 with TRBJ2-1, with a possible D match to TRBD2 (6 bases). CDR1 is SGDLS and CDR2 is YYNGEE in the germline V gene. The CDR3 loop spans 13 amino acids. Trimming took off 7 bases at V and 1 base at J, with 9 bases between the two ends. In nucleotides, the CDR3 is TGTGCCAGCGGGAGCGGGTCCTACAATGAGCAGTTCTTC. Translating it yields CASGSGSYNEQFF.

The chain links TRBV30 to TRBJ2-5; D may correspond to TRBD1 or TRBD2 (6 bases each). There are 13 residues in the CDR3. Between the trimmed V and J ends, which lost 4 bases and 3 bases, there was a span of 12 bases. Germline CDR1 and CDR2: GTSNPN and SVGIG (reference sequence). This CDR3 is CAWNRGGKETQYF. The CDR3 region has the DNA TGTGCCTGGAACAGAGGGGGGAAAGAGACCCAGTACTTC.

This sequence joins TRBV6-5 and TRBJ2-7; 9 nucleotides agree with TRBD1. Germline V lookup: CDR1 MNHEY, CDR2 SVGAGI. This CDR3 comprises 15 residues. Losses at the gene ends were 2 bases for V and 3 bases for J; bases not matched to a gene: 5. The CDR3 loop reads CASSYRETGGYEQYF. CDR3 nucleotide sequence: TGTGCCAGCAGTTACCGCGAGACAGGGGGCTACGAGCAGTACTTC.

The rearrangement uses TRBV6-6 and TRBJ1-4, with 11 bases aligning to TRBD1. V trimming: 2 bases; J trimming: 8 bases; junction bases outside the gene matches: 4. The CDR3 has 15 amino acids. In germline, CDR1 is MNHNY, CDR2 SVGAGI (reference sequence). In DNA form, the CDR3 reads TGTGCCAGCAGTTACACCGGGACAGGGGGGGAAAAACTGTTTTTT. This gives the protein CASSYTGTGGEKLFF.

The J gene is TRBJ1-6, the V gene TRBV6-5; D is unresolved. Germline V gives CDR1 MNHEY, CDR2 SVGAGI. CDR3 length: 14 residues. The V end lost 7 bases, the J end lost 4 bases, and 11 bases lay between the germline ends. The CDR3 reads CASTPGRYNSPLHF. The CDR3 DNA reads TGTGCCAGCACCCCAGGCAGGTATAATTCACCCCTCCACTTT.

V and J are TRBV7-9 and TRBJ1-5, with D uncertain. Trimming removed 5 bases at V and 5 bases at J, with 10 bases between. Germline CDR1 SEHNR, CDR2 FQNEAQ (reference sequence). The CDR3 totals 13 residues. DNA for the CDR3: TGTGCCAGCAGCCAAAGTGGGTATCAGCCCCAGCATTTT. The encoded protein is CASSQSGYQPQHF.

This clone appeared a single time. The rearrangement joins TRBV7-8 to TRBJ1-2; a weak D match, TRBD1 (6 bases). The length of the CDR3 is 15 residues. Trimming shortened V by 4 bases and J by 8 bases, and 20 bases separated the two germline ends. Germline CDR1 reads SGHVS; CDR2 reads FQNEAQ. CDR3 protein: CASSSRGAEGDGYTF. The CDR3 bases are TGTGCCAGCAGCTCCCGGGGGGCGGAGGGCGACGGCTACACCTTC. Together with reference TRBV7-8 and TRBJ1-2, the CDR3 gives the full variable domain: GAGVSQSPRYKVAKRGQDVALRCDPISGHVSLFWYQQALGQGPEFLTYFQNEAQLDKSGLPSDRFFAERPEGSVSTLKIQRTQQEDSAVYLCASSSRGAEGDGYTFGSGTRLTVV.

The rearrangement joins TRBV7-3 to TRBJ2-3, with 15 positions matching TRBD2. V dropped 4 bases and J dropped 3; count of bases not matched to a gene: 5. The CDR3 loop spans 17 amino acids. CDR1 is SGHTA, CDR2 FQGTGA, per germline. The CDR3 sequence: CASSSGLAGGFTDTQYF. CDR3 DNA sequence: TGTGCCAGCAGCTCGGGACTAGCGGGAGGTTTTACAGATACGCAGTATTTT.

The CDR3 is CASTLKGGTEAFF. The CDR3 DNA sequence: TGTGCCAGCACCCTGAAGGGGGGGACTGAAGCTTTCTTT. The chain combines TRBV6-5 with TRBJ1-1, with a possible D match to TRBD1 (6 bases). CDR3 size: 13 residues. The V gene lost 7 bases and the J gene lost 5 bases, with 14 bases spanning the gap. Germline V gene lookup returns CDR1 MNHEY and CDR2 SVGAGI.

The V gene is TRBV19, the J gene TRBJ2-3, with 8 bases matching TRBD1. Germline V gene data show CDR1 as LNHDA and CDR2 as SQIVND (reference sequence). J gave up 5 bases and V 6 bases, and 7 bases lay outside the gene matches. CDR3 size: 14 residues. This CDR3 is CASSTGTGRDTQYF. The CDR3 nucleotides read TGTGCCAGTAGCACCGGGACAGGCAGAGATACGCAGTATTTT.

The chain has TRBV19 and TRBJ1-5; TRBD1 aligns across 8 bases. Germline CDR1 is LNHDA and CDR2 is SQIVND (reference sequence). The CDR3 runs 16 residues. V was clipped by 4 bases and J by 0 bases; unmatched bases: 5. Here the CDR3 DNA reads TGTGCCAGTAGTAGGGGACAGGCCAATAGCAATCAGCCCCAGCATTTT. This gives the protein CASSRGQANSNQPQHF. Looking up the rest from reference TRBV19 and TRBJ1-5 gives the full variable domain: DGGITQSPKYLFRKEGQNVTLSCEQNLNHDAMYWYRQDPGQGLRLIYYSQIVNDFQKGDIAEGYSVSREKKESFPLTVTSAQKNPTAFYLCASSRGQANSNQPQHFGDGTRLSIL.

This clone has more than one count but fewer than ten. This chain connects TRBV5-4 to TRBJ1-1, with a weak D call TRBD1 (5 bases). Germline V gene lookup returns CDR1 SGHNT and CDR2 YYREEE (reference sequence). CDR3 length: 13 amino acids. The chain's CDR3 is CAHSWQGNTEAFF. DNA of the CDR3: TGTGCTCACAGCTGGCAGGGAAACACTGAAGCTTTCTTT.

The V call is TRBV6-5, the J call TRBJ1-1; a possible D gene is TRBD1 (6 bases). In germline, CDR1 is MNHEY, CDR2 SVGAGI. Trimming pared 2 bases from V and 1 base from J, leaving 11 bases between. This CDR3 is 15 amino acids long. The CDR3 DNA sequence: TGTGCCAGCAGTTACCGACAGACAGGGAACACTGAAGCTTTCTTT. Amino acid sequence: CASSYRQTGNTEAFF.

The chain has TRBV19 and TRBJ1-5, with TRBD1 matching 8 bases. After removal of 9 bases from V and 1 base from J, the junction contained 8 bases not matched to a gene. This CDR3 has 15 amino acids. Germline loops: CDR1 LNHDA, CDR2 SQIVND (reference sequence). In DNA form, the CDR3 reads TGTGCCAGCGTGGACAGGGTTCTAAGCAATCAGCCCCAGCATTTT. Translated: CASVDRVLSNQPQHF.